The T cell receptor (beta chain) under discussion was sequenced for a study of OX40 agonist ivuxolimab in advanced cancers. General study findings and limits: Within 6 weeks, CD4+ and CD8+ blood T cells expanded clonally at 0.1 to 3.0 mg/kg. Partial responders at 0.1-3.0 mg/kg showed near-lowest clonal expansion.

A remark on this clone: Its antigen remains unknown.

The assay was immunoSEQ multiplex PCR, and TCRdb's table has in-frame clones only and misses some. This table has around 20,000 clones, around three quarters appearing once. Blood draws occurred at baseline, cycle 4 day 1, and cycle 7 day 1. This CDR3 region has 14 residues. CDR1 is SGHVS and CDR2 is FQNEAQ in the germline V gene. V lost 5 bases and J lost 3, with 11 bases in between. The rearrangement uses TRBV7-8 and TRBJ1-5; TRBD1 is a possible D gene (6 bases). The sequencing used CD4+ or CD8+ T cells sorted from blood, collected in a trial of the OX40 agonist ivuxolimab. The TCR was taken from an adult with an advanced solid tumor such as melanoma, head and neck, liver or kidney cancer. The DNA of the CDR3 is TGTGCCAGCAGCCAGGGGTTAATCAATCAGCCCCAGCATTTT. Translated: CASSQGLINQPQHF.